Listed here are 26 T cell receptor beta chains from one sample, sequenced in a study of Ad26.COV2.S vaccination and SARS-CoV-2 variants. Generated by immunoSEQ multiplex PCR, the TCRdb table keeps only in-frame clones and is missing some. The sample shows about 280,000 clones, over 75% of them seen only once. Treatment indicated: about 20 received Ad26.COV2.S at low or high dose, single or two shots; roughly five received placebo; per-sample allocation not given. Each sample was drawn 63 days after the first injection (of vaccine or placebo). This sample comprised peripheral blood, obtained in a trial of Ad26.COV2.S vaccine versus placebo. These receptors all come from a person between 18 and 65 years old who received the Ad26.COV2.S COVID-19 vaccine or a placebo.

The J gene is TRBJ1-1, the V gene TRBV18; 7 positions agree with TRBD1. The germline V gene encodes CDR1 KGHSH and CDR2 LQKENI. The CDR3 has 15 residues. V shed 5 bases, J shed 2 bases, and the junction held 8 bases outside the gene matches. The CDR3 DNA sequence: TGTGCCAGCTCAAATACCGGGACAGATAACACTGAAGCTTTCTTT. It yields the protein CASSNTGTDNTEAFF.

The rearrangement joins TRBV7-9 to TRBJ2-2; 10 bases line up with TRBD2. Per the germline V gene, CDR1 is SEHNR and CDR2 is FQNEAQ (reference sequence). Trimming removed 5 bases from V and 5 bases from J; junction bases left unmatched: 17. CDR3 length: 19 amino acids. The CDR3 DNA sequence: TGTGCCAGCAGCGGCTTGACAGCGGGGGGGCTTTATCGAACCGGGGAGCTGTTTTTT. The encoded protein is CASSGLTAGGLYRTGELFF. The entire variable domain, with the rest obtained from reference TRBV7-9 and TRBJ2-2, is as follows: DTGVSQNPRHKITKRGQNVTFRCDPISEHNRLYWYRQTLGQGPEFLTYFQNEAQLEKSRLLSDRFSAERPKGSFSTLEIQRTEQGDSAMYLCASSGLTAGGLYRTGELFFGEGSRLTVL.

V usage is TRBV5-4 and J usage is TRBJ2-3; D might be TRBD2 (6 bases). Trimming pared 4 bases from V and 9 bases from J, leaving 12 bases between. CDR3 size: 12 residues. Germline values: CDR1 SGHNT, CDR2 YYREEE (reference sequence). CDR3 loop: CASSARDMTQYF. DNA for the CDR3: TGTGCCAGCAGCGCGCGGGATATGACGCAGTATTTT.

The rearrangement uses TRBV2 and TRBJ2-7; the D gene could be TRBD1 or TRBD2 (5 bases each). The CDR3 loop spans 16 amino acids. Germline CDR1 reads SNHLY; CDR2 reads FYNNEI. The V and J ends lost 0 bases and 5 bases respectively, with 17 bases between them. The CDR3 nucleotides are TGTGCCAGCAGTGAAGCGCCGGTGGGACCGCGGCACGAGCAGTACTTC. This gives the protein CASSEAPVGPRHEQYF. Drawing the rest from reference TRBV2 and TRBJ2-7, the complete variable domain is EPEVTQTPSHQVTQMGQEVILRCVPISNHLYFYWYRQILGQKVEFLVSFYNNEISEKSEIFDDQFSVERPDGSNFTLKIRSTKLEDSAMYFCASSEAPVGPRHEQYFGPGTRLTVT.

The chain uses TRBV5-1 and TRBJ2-1; D gene ambiguous. V lost 2 bases and J lost 2, with 8 bases in between. CDR1 and CDR2 from the germline V gene are SGHRS and YFSETQ. There are 14 residues in the CDR3. CDR3 bases: TGCGCCAGCAGCTTAAGGCCGGCCTACAATGAGCAGTTCTTC. This translates into CASSLRPAYNEQFF.

This clone was seen a single time. The V gene is TRBV27, the J gene TRBJ2-7, with D possibly being TRBD1 (5 bases). The length of the CDR3 is 14 residues. Germline V gives CDR1 MNHEY, CDR2 SMNVEV (reference sequence). The ends were cut back, 6 bases at V and 8 bases at J, with 20 bases in the middle. CDR3 sequence (DNA): TGTGCCAGCAGCTCCCCAGGGTCCTCCCTCAAGCAGTACTTC. Encoded protein: CASSSPGSSLKQYF.

The chain joins TRBV5-1 to TRBJ1-2; D is unclear. V lost 0 bases to trimming and J lost 4 bases, with 10 bases between them. The CDR3 has 14 residues. The germline V gene has CDR1 SGHRS and CDR2 YFSETQ. CDR3 bases: TGCGCCAGCAGCTTGGGGGCGGGTAGCTATGGCTACACCTTC. Protein: CASSLGAGSYGYTF.

The J gene is TRBJ2-4, the V gene TRBV6-6; 8 nucleotides line up with TRBD1. CDR1 is MNHNY and CDR2 is SVGAGI in the germline V gene (reference sequence). The CDR3 totals 15 residues. Trimming at V came to 0 bases and at J to 3 bases, leaving 1 base not matched to a gene. The CDR3: CASSYSGTGKNIQYF. The CDR3 nucleotides are TGTGCCAGCAGTTACTCGGGGACAGGCAAAAACATTCAGTACTTC.

This clone occurred a few times. The chain couples TRBV30 to TRBJ1-5, with D possibly TRBD1 on 6 matching bases. The germline V gene has CDR1 GTSNPN and CDR2 SVGIG (reference sequence). The CDR3 spans 13 residues. The V end was cut by 2 bases, the J end by 7 bases, with 12 bases between. CDR3 nucleotide sequence: TGTGCCTGGAGTCCGGGGGCCGGCCAGCCCCAGCATTTT. Translated, it gives CAWSPGAGQPQHF.

This clone has only one observation. V and J are TRBV9 and TRBJ2-7; the D is unclear. The CDR3 runs 14 residues. Trimming stripped 1 base from V and 0 bases from J, with 8 bases between. Germline V gene lookup returns CDR1 SGDLS and CDR2 YYNGEE. The CDR3 sequence is CASSVRASSYEQYF. The CDR3 bases are TGTGCCAGCAGCGTACGCGCGAGCTCCTACGAGCAGTACTTC.

The V gene is TRBV5-4, the J gene TRBJ1-1, with 8 bases that match TRBD1. Germline loops: CDR1 SGHNT, CDR2 YYREEE (reference sequence). The CDR3 is made up of 14 amino acids. J was trimmed by 1 base and V by 4 bases; bases with no gene match: 3. The CDR3 DNA reads TGTGCCAGCAGCAGTGGACAGGGGAACACTGAAGCTTTCTTT. It specifies CASSSGQGNTEAFF.

A remark on this clone: The junction does not match germline at one end; this may be a read error. V is TRBV12-3 or TRBV12-4 and J is TRBJ2-1; 14 bases are shared with TRBD2. There are 12 residues in the CDR3. CDR3 nucleotide sequence: TGTGCCAGCAGTGGCGGGACTAGCGGGAGTATCTTC. Its protein product is CASSGGTSGSIF.

The rearrangement uses TRBV10-1 and TRBJ2-2; D gene unclear. The CDR3 spans 14 residues. CDR1 and CDR2 from the germline V gene are WNHNN and SYGVQD (reference sequence). The V and J ends lost 0 bases and 6 bases respectively, with 8 bases between them. The CDR3 region is CASSESIGPGELFF. The CDR3 nucleotides read TGCGCCAGCAGTGAGTCGATTGGGCCCGGGGAGCTGTTTTTT.

V usage is TRBV30 and J usage is TRBJ1-4; no reliable D call. The germline CDR1 and CDR2 sequences are GTSNPN and SVGIG (reference sequence). This CDR3 has 13 amino acids. With 1 base removed from V and 5 bases from J, the gap between germline ends came to 8 bases. CDR3: CAWSAQPNEKLFF. The CDR3 DNA sequence: TGTGCCTGGAGTGCTCAACCGAATGAAAAACTGTTTTTT.

This sequence joins TRBV6-5 and TRBJ2-3; a weak D match, TRBD1 (5 bases). Trimming left V 6 bases short and J 1 base short, with 14 bases between. The CDR3 length is 15 residues. CDR1 and CDR2 from the germline V gene are MNHEY and SVGAGI. This CDR3 is CASRSGSPGTDTQYF. Written as DNA, the CDR3 is TGTGCCAGCAGATCAGGGTCCCCCGGCACAGATACGCAGTATTTT.

The chain has TRBV14 and TRBJ2-7, with D maybe TRBD2 (5 bases). This CDR3 has 14 residues. Germline-derived CDR1 and CDR2 are SGHDN and FVKESK. Trimming removed 0 bases from V and 7 bases from J, with 13 bases in between. The CDR3 loop is CASSQDRGWGEQYF. Written as DNA, the CDR3 is TGTGCCAGCAGCCAAGACCGCGGGTGGGGTGAGCAGTACTTC.

The DNA for the CDR3 is TGTGCCTGGAGGTCTGGAAACACCATATATTTT. Translation: CAWRSGNTIYF. The genes are TRBV30 and TRBJ1-3; D gene ambiguous. Germline V gene data show CDR1 as GTSNPN and CDR2 as SVGIG (reference sequence). V was clipped by 3 bases and J by 1 base, with 1 base between them. This CDR3 spans 11 amino acids.

The CDR3 sequence is CASSFRVPRAGGDTQYF. The CDR3 bases are TGTGCCAGCAGTTTCCGAGTCCCAAGGGCGGGAGGAGATACGCAGTATTTT. This chain connects TRBV27 to TRBJ2-3; the match to TRBD2 covers 8 bases. J gave up 5 bases and V 3 bases, and 13 bases lay outside the gene matches. The CDR3 length is 17 residues. CDR1 and CDR2 from the germline V gene are MNHEY and SMNVEV (reference sequence).

This clone occurred a few times. The chain carries TRBV18 and TRBJ2-7; 8 bases map to TRBD1. V was clipped by 6 bases and J by 4 bases; unmatched bases: 14. This CDR3 contains 16 residues. The germline gives CDR1 KGHSH, CDR2 LQKENI. CDR3 region: CASSLRDRPGGYEQYF. In nucleotides, the CDR3 is TGTGCCAGCTCTCTAAGGGACAGGCCAGGGGGGTACGAGCAGTACTTC.

V usage is TRBV15 and J usage is TRBJ2-3; D tentatively fits TRBD1 or TRBD2 (6 bases each). The ends were cut back, 1 base at V and 0 bases at J, with 11 bases in the middle. Germline assignment: CDR1 LNHNV and CDR2 YYDKDF (reference sequence). CDR3 length equals 16 residues. The CDR3 DNA reads as TGTGCCACCAGCAGAGGCGGGACATTTAGCACAGATACGCAGTATTTT. Amino acid sequence: CATSRGGTFSTDTQYF. Using reference TRBV15 and TRBJ2-3 for the parts outside the CDR3, the full variable domain is DAMVIQNPRYQVTQFGKPVTLSCSQTLNHNVMYWYQQKSSQAPKLLFHYYDKDFNNEADTPDNFQSRRPNTSFCFLDIRSPGLGDTAMYLCATSRGGTFSTDTQYFGPGTRLTVL.

V and J are TRBV4-2 and TRBJ2-7, with 15 bases matching TRBD2. The ends lost 1 base at V and 5 bases at J; junction bases unmatched: 9. Germline values: CDR1 LGHNA, CDR2 YNFKEQ. The CDR3 runs 18 residues. The CDR3 reads CASSQGLTGLAGGNEQYF. The CDR3 DNA sequence: TGTGCCAGCAGCCAAGGACTAACGGGACTAGCGGGGGGAAACGAGCAGTACTTC.

The genes are TRBV7-9 and TRBJ2-3; no firm D call. The CDR3 covers 16 residues. The V gene lost 5 bases and the J gene lost 0 bases, with 15 bases spanning the gap. Germline V gene sequence: CDR1 SEHNR, CDR2 FQNEAQ (reference sequence). The CDR3 DNA reads as TGTGCCAGCAGCCCCGGGTCTTGGGCTAGCACAGATACGCAGTATTTT. Protein sequence: CASSPGSWASTDTQYF.

In the case of this clone: This CDR3 is also generated by other DNA sequences in the sample. The chain carries TRBV6-5 and TRBJ1-6; 9 positions match TRBD1. Looked up from germline, CDR1 is MNHEY and CDR2 is SVGAGI. The CDR3 length is 14 residues. J was trimmed by 6 bases and V by 5 bases; bases with no gene match: 2. DNA for the CDR3: TGTGCCAGCAGTCTGGACAGGGGTAATTCACCCCTCCACTTT. It codes for CASSLDRGNSPLHF.

The chain carries TRBV14 and TRBJ2-7, with D unclear. The CDR3 extends over 14 amino acids. Trimming took 1 base from V and 4 from J, leaving 11 bases between them. The V gene's germline CDR1 is SGHDN and CDR2 FVKESK. The CDR3 here is CASSQGLRGYEQYF. The CDR3 nucleotides read TGTGCCAGCAGCCAAGGGCTACGAGGATACGAGCAGTACTTC.

This clone was seen a handful of times. V usage is TRBV30 and J usage is TRBJ1-2; 9 positions agree with TRBD1. Germline V gene data show CDR1 as GTSNPN and CDR2 as SVGIG (reference sequence). Germline trimming cut 8 bases from V and 8 bases from J; bases unmatched to any gene: 9. The CDR3 spans 12 residues. CDR3 nucleotide sequence: TGTGCCGGGACCACAGGGGGCCGGGGCTACACCTTC. The encoded protein is CAGTTGGRGYTF. The full variable domain, with the rest looked up from reference TRBV30 and TRBJ1-2, is SQTIHQWPATLVQPVGSPLSLECTVEGTSNPNLYWYRQAAGRGLQLLFYSVGIGQISSEVPQNLSASRPQDRQFILSSKKLLLSDSGFYLCAGTTGGRGYTFGSGTRLTVV.

This clone appeared a single time. J is TRBJ2-3 and V is TRBV2; 8 positions match TRBD2. The junction had 5 bases not matched to a gene; V was cut back by 5 bases and J by 4 bases. CDR1 SNHLY and CDR2 FYNNEI come from the germline V gene. This CDR3 is 14 amino acids long. The CDR3 region has the DNA TGTGCCAGCAGTCCCACTAGCGGTCCAGATACGCAGTATTTT. It yields the protein CASSPTSGPDTQYF.